These 20 T cell receptor beta chains share one sample of origin, sequenced in a study of blood T cell repertoires in COVID-19. Some clones are missing from TCRdb's copy, which holds only in-frame ones; the method was immunoSEQ multiplex PCR. This sample has fewer than 200,000 clones, with roughly 85% found just once. Sequenced: peripheral blood. These receptors all stem from a woman aged 55-69 years with acute or convalescent COVID-19.

The chain joins TRBV5-8 to TRBJ2-7; 10 bases are a match to TRBD2. The CDR3 sequence is 14 residues long. Germline V gene lookup returns CDR1 SGHTS and CDR2 YDEGEE. V trimming: 1 base; J trimming: 4 bases; junction bases outside the gene matches: 2. CDR3 coding DNA: TGTGCCAGCAGCTTGCTTAGCGGGAGGTACGAGCAGTACTTC. The encoded protein is CASSLLSGRYEQYF.

This chain connects TRBV9 to TRBJ2-7; no firm D call. CDR1 SGDLS and CDR2 YYNGEE come from the germline V gene. CDR3 size: 13 residues. V was clipped by 0 bases and J by 3 bases, with 7 bases between them. CDR3 bases: TGTGCCAGCAGCGTAGCCGCGGACTACGAGCAGTACTTC. This gives the protein CASSVAADYEQYF.

The V and J genes are TRBV3-1 (or the pseudogene TRBV3-2) and TRBJ2-5; 7 nucleotides line up with TRBD2. CDR3 length equals 14 residues. The trim removed 4 bases at V and 2 bases at J, leaving 4 bases unmatched. Germline-derived CDR1 and CDR2 are LGHDT and YNNKEL (reference sequence). The chain's CDR3 is CASSRGGDQETQYF. CDR3 DNA sequence: TGTGCCAGCAGCCGGGGGGGAGATCAAGAGACCCAGTACTTC.

V gene TRBV6-4 combines with J gene TRBJ2-3; D is possibly TRBD1 (6 bases). The length of the CDR3 is 15 residues. V gave up 3 bases and J gave up 3 bases, with 13 bases separating them. Germline CDR1 and CDR2: MRHNA and SNTAGT. The CDR3 spells CASSEIQGRTDTQYF. The CDR3 DNA reads TGTGCCAGCAGTGAAATACAGGGAAGGACAGATACGCAGTATTTT.

The rearrangement links TRBV2 to TRBJ2-1; 10 positions match TRBD2. CDR3 length equals 15 residues. Per germline, CDR1 SNHLY and CDR2 FYNNEI. The V and J ends lost 4 bases and 4 bases, in that order; junction bases with no gene match: 4. CDR3 DNA sequence: TGTGCCAGCAGTGGGACTAGCGGAAGTTACAATGAGCAGTTCTTC. It codes for CASSGTSGSYNEQFF. Variable domain in full (rest from reference TRBV2 and TRBJ2-1): EPEVTQTPSHQVTQMGQEVILRCVPISNHLYFYWYRQILGQKVEFLVSFYNNEISEKSEIFDDQFSVERPDGSNFTLKIRSTKLEDSAMYFCASSGTSGSYNEQFFGPGTRLTVL.

The chain combines TRBV5-4 with TRBJ1-2; tentative D call: TRBD1 (6 bases). From germline, CDR1 is SGHNT and CDR2 YYREEE (reference sequence). CDR3 length: 16 residues. V lost 0 bases to trimming and J lost 8 bases, with 20 bases between them. The CDR3 region is CASSLELGGQREGYTF. CDR3 sequence (DNA): TGTGCCAGCAGCTTGGAACTGGGGGGGCAAAGGGAAGGCTACACCTTC.

The chain has TRBV19 and TRBJ2-1; 7 bases line up with TRBD2. V lost 7 bases, J lost 8 bases, and 20 bases stayed unmatched. Germline V gene sequence: CDR1 LNHDA, CDR2 SQIVND (reference sequence). The CDR3 has 17 amino acids. The chain's CDR3 is CASNQGMKAGLSDEQFF. The CDR3 nucleotides read TGTGCCAGTAACCAAGGGATGAAAGCGGGACTTTCTGATGAGCAGTTCTTC.

This CDR3 reads CASATYNYGYTF. For the CDR3, the DNA is TGTGCCAGCGCCACTTATAACTATGGCTACACCTTC. J is TRBJ1-2 and V is TRBV25-1; D is ambiguous. The germline gives CDR1 MGHDK, CDR2 SYGVNS. This CDR3 has 12 residues. V shed 8 bases and J shed 1 base, with 8 bases lying between them.

The chain uses TRBV5-4 and TRBJ1-6, with D tentatively TRBD1 (5 bases). V dropped 0 bases and J dropped 0 bases, with 10 bases sitting between them. CDR1 is SGHNT, CDR2 YYREEE, per germline (reference sequence). The CDR3 is 17 residues long. In DNA, the CDR3 is TGTGCCAGCAGCTTGGGGGGCGCGAGCTCCTATAATTCACCCCTCCACTTT. Protein: CASSLGGASSYNSPLHF.

The chain joins TRBV11-3 to TRBJ2-7, with TRBD1 matching 7 bases. Germline-derived CDR1 and CDR2 are SGHNT and YENEEA. This CDR3 contains 11 residues. Germline trimming cut 5 bases from V and 7 bases from J; bases unmatched to any gene: 2. CDR3 sequence: CASSDRDEQYF. DNA for the CDR3: TGTGCCAGCAGCGACAGGGATGAGCAGTACTTC.

J is TRBJ2-1 and V is TRBV27; tentative D call: TRBD2 (7 bases). Trimming took 5 bases from V and 6 from J, leaving 17 bases between them. This CDR3 region has 15 residues. Germline CDR1 and CDR2: MNHEY and SMNVEV (reference sequence). This CDR3 reads CASSPRGAYGNEQFF. CDR3 sequence (DNA): TGTGCCAGCAGTCCCCGGGGGGCCTACGGCAATGAGCAGTTCTTC.

This clone was observed a few times. The CDR3 protein is CASTRQVMNTEAFF. The CDR3 DNA is TGTGCCAGTACCCGGCAGGTTATGAACACTGAAGCTTTCTTT. J is TRBJ1-1 and V is TRBV19; unclear D gene. This CDR3 region has 14 residues. Trimming took 7 bases from V and 0 from J, leaving 12 bases between them. Germline V lookup: CDR1 LNHDA, CDR2 SQIVND (reference sequence).

The rearrangement joins TRBV6-5 to TRBJ1-3; D is unresolved. Germline CDR1 and CDR2: MNHEY and SVGAGI. V was pared by 4 bases and J by 2 bases, with 9 bases between. The CDR3 length is 14 residues. CDR3 in amino acids: CASSSLAAGNTIYF. The CDR3 bases are TGTGCCAGCAGTTCCCTCGCGGCTGGAAACACCATATATTTT.

The J gene is TRBJ2-1, the V gene TRBV28; 8 bases map to TRBD2. CDR3 length: 14 residues. The J segment lost 8 bases and the V segment lost 8 bases, leaving 11 bases of the junction unmatched. From germline, CDR1 is MDHEN and CDR2 SYDVKM. CDR3 DNA: TGTGCCAGCTCGTCTCCGACGGGAGGGTATGAGCAGTTCTTC. Its translation is CASSSPTGGYEQFF.

This chain uses TRBV2 with TRBJ2-1; 11 positions match TRBD2. V dropped 6 bases and J dropped 9; count of bases not matched to a gene: 10. The germline CDR1 and CDR2 sequences are SNHLY and FYNNEI. The CDR3 runs to 15 residues. CDR3 nucleotides: TGTGCCAGCAGGCTGACTAGCGGGACGCAGGGTGAGCAGTTCTTC. It is translated as CASRLTSGTQGEQFF.

The genes are TRBV28 and TRBJ2-7, with D perhaps matching TRBD2 (5 bases). Deletions cut 9 bases from V and 2 bases from J, with 17 bases between. This CDR3 contains 14 residues. Germline assignment: CDR1 MDHEN and CDR2 SYDVKM. This chain's CDR3 is CASFRTGTTYEQYF. The CDR3, as DNA: TGTGCCAGTTTCCGGACGGGAACGACCTACGAGCAGTACTTC.

This clone was found once. This chain connects TRBV2 to TRBJ2-1; 9 bases map to TRBD1. The CDR3 is made up of 14 amino acids. V trimming: 5 bases; J trimming: 7 bases; junction bases outside the gene matches: 6. Germline V lookup: CDR1 SNHLY, CDR2 FYNNEI. This chain's CDR3 is CASSPGTGRNEQFF. The CDR3 DNA follows: TGTGCCAGCAGTCCCGGGACAGGGAGGAATGAGCAGTTCTTC.

The genes are TRBV6-5 and TRBJ1-1; 8 bases agree with TRBD1. J lost 5 bases, V lost 7 bases, and 9 bases had no gene match. Germline lookup yields CDR1 MNHEY and CDR2 SVGAGI. The CDR3 is 14 amino acids. CDR3 sequence (DNA): TGTGCCAGCACCGCTTTACAGGGGGAGACTGAAGCTTTCTTT. Its translation is CASTALQGETEAFF.

The chain uses TRBV3-1 (or the pseudogene TRBV3-2) and TRBJ1-3; possible D gene TRBD1, 5 bases. CDR3 length: 16 amino acids. V was clipped by 0 bases and J by 4 bases, with 13 bases between them. The germline CDR1 and CDR2 sequences are LGHDT and YNNKEL (reference sequence). CDR3 DNA sequence: TGTGCCAGCAGCCAAGACAGGGCTGGGTTCGGAAACACCATATATTTT. Encoded protein: CASSQDRAGFGNTIYF.

V gene TRBV28 combines with J gene TRBJ2-1; D unclear. Germline-derived CDR1 and CDR2 are MDHEN and SYDVKM. Trimming removed 3 bases from V and 6 bases from J, with 6 bases in between. This CDR3 is 12 amino acids long. The CDR3 reads CASSLKSNEQFF. The CDR3 region has the DNA TGTGCCAGCAGTTTGAAGAGCAATGAGCAGTTCTTC.